Listed below are T cell receptor beta chains from one sample, sequenced in a study of cytomegalovirus exposure and HLA in healthy donors. Only in-frame clones appear in the TCRdb table, and some are missing; sequencing was by immunoSEQ multiplex PCR. The repertoire holds about 86,000 clones, around 79% seen once, with under 15% in the top ten. The specimen was PBMCs. The receptors originated from a woman aged 40 to 50 in good health and CMV-seropositive. CDR3s include the opening cysteine and the closing phenylalanine or tryptophan. The D gene is left open where the match is weak. Not all rows give a size; the values are once, few, many and, for expanded clones, a class.

D gene: TRBD1; V gene: TRBV19; clone size: .; J gene: TRBJ2-1; CDR3 DNA: TGTGCCAGTAGCCCGGACAGGGGCTCCTACAATGAGCAGTTCTTC; CDR3 protein: CASSPDRGSYNEQFF
D gene: .; V gene: TRBV9; clone size: .; J gene: TRBJ2-1; CDR3 DNA: TGTGCCAGCAGCGTAGGGGTTTCTTGGACTAACCTCAATGAGCAGTTCTTC; CDR3 protein: CASSVGVSWTNLNEQFF
D gene: .; V gene: TRBV11-2; clone size: .; J gene: TRBJ2-7; CDR3 DNA: TGTGCCAGCACCCCCCCATCGCTATCGGAGCAGTACTTC; CDR3 protein: CASTPPSLSEQYF
D gene: .; V gene: TRBV5-1; clone size: .; J gene: TRBJ2-5; CDR3 DNA: TGCGCCAGCAGCTTGGATGCCTCGTCGGGTGACCAGTACTTC; CDR3 protein: CASSLDASSGDQYF
D gene: .; V gene: TRBV2; clone size: .; J gene: TRBJ2-7; CDR3 DNA: TGTGCCAGCAGTGATCAGGGTCCCGATGAGCAGTACTTC; CDR3 protein: CASSDQGPDEQYF
D gene: TRBD1; V gene: TRBV5-1; clone size: .; J gene: TRBJ1-1; CDR3 DNA: TGCGCCAGCAGCCAGGGGGGCACTGAAGCTTTCTTT; CDR3 protein: CASSQGGTEAFF
D gene: TRBD1; V gene: TRBV7-9; clone size: .; J gene: TRBJ2-1; CDR3 DNA: TGTGCCAGCAGCTTAGACCCGGGACAGGCTAGTAGGCTTGGCAATGAGCAGTTCTTC; CDR3 protein: CASSLDPGQASRLGNEQFF
D gene: .; V gene: TRBV29-1; clone size: .; J gene: TRBJ1-1; CDR3 DNA: TGCAGCGTTGGGATGGTATTGCGGATGAACACTGAAGCTTTCTTT; CDR3 protein: CSVGMVLRMNTEAFF
D gene: TRBD1; V gene: TRBV27; clone size: few; J gene: TRBJ1-1; CDR3 DNA: TGTGCCAGCAGCCACCCTCGGGACAGGGGGATGAACACTGAAGCTTTCTTT; CDR3 protein: CASSHPRDRGMNTEAFF
D gene: .; V gene: TRBV7-9; clone size: .; J gene: TRBJ1-1; CDR3 DNA: TGTGCCAGCAGCCCCGAGGGGGACACTGAAGCTTTCTTT; CDR3 protein: CASSPEGDTEAFF
D gene: .; V gene: TRBV7-9; clone size: .; J gene: TRBJ1-1; CDR3 DNA: TGTGCCAGCAGCTTCGAACAGGGAACTGAAGCTTTCTTT; CDR3 protein: CASSFEQGTEAFF
D gene: TRBD1; V gene: TRBV30; clone size: .; J gene: TRBJ2-1; CDR3 DNA: TGTGCCTGGAGTATAGGACAGGGAAGGAATGAGCAGTTCTTC; CDR3 protein: CAWSIGQGRNEQFF
D gene: .; V gene: TRBV4-3; clone size: .; J gene: TRBJ2-1; CDR3 DNA: TGCGCCAGCAGCCAGGCAGGAGGGGGCCCAGAGCAGTTCTTC; CDR3 protein: CASSQAGGGPEQFF
D gene: TRBD1; V gene: TRBV7-2; clone size: .; J gene: TRBJ2-5; CDR3 DNA: TGTGCCAGCAGCCGGGACAGGGGAAAGACCCAGTACTTC; CDR3 protein: CASSRDRGKTQYF
D gene: .; V gene: TRBV4-2; clone size: .; J gene: TRBJ2-5; CDR3 DNA: TGTGCCAGCAGCCAAGCGTCCAGGCAAGAGACCCAGTACTTC; CDR3 protein: CASSQASRQETQYF
D gene: TRBD2; V gene: TRBV4-1; clone size: .; J gene: TRBJ2-3; CDR3 DNA: TGCGCCAGCAGCCAAGATGGTGGTAGCGGGACGGGAGATACGCAGTATTTT; CDR3 protein: CASSQDGGSGTGDTQYF
D gene: TRBD1; V gene: TRBV2; clone size: few; J gene: TRBJ1-3; CDR3 DNA: TGTGCCAGCAGTGAGGCCGGGACAGGGGGCGGAAACACCATATATTTT; CDR3 protein: CASSEAGTGGGNTIYF
D gene: .; V gene: TRBV9; clone size: .; J gene: TRBJ2-7; CDR3 DNA: TGTGCCAGCAGCCCGCGACACAGCTCCTACGAGCAGTACTTC; CDR3 protein: CASSPRHSSYEQYF
D gene: .; V gene: TRBV2; clone size: .; J gene: TRBJ1-4; CDR3 DNA: TGTGCCAGCAGTTTCCTCCTCCAGGGAGGAGAAAAACTGTTTTTT; CDR3 protein: CASSFLLQGGEKLFF
D gene: TRBD2; V gene: TRBV9; clone size: once; J gene: TRBJ2-1; CDR3 DNA: TGTGCCAGCAGCGTAGCGAGCGGGGGGAGCTCCTACAATGAGCAGTTCTTC; CDR3 protein: CASSVASGGSSYNEQFF
D gene: TRBD1; V gene: TRBV14; clone size: .; J gene: TRBJ2-7; CDR3 DNA: TGTGCCAGCAGCCACCGGGACAGAGATTACGAGCAGTACTTC; CDR3 protein: CASSHRDRDYEQYF
D gene: .; V gene: TRBV15; clone size: .; J gene: TRBJ2-1; CDR3 DNA: TGTGCCACCAGCAGAGTCCCAGGTTCCTACAATGAGCAGTTCTTC; CDR3 protein: CATSRVPGSYNEQFF
D gene: .; V gene: TRBV4-1; clone size: .; J gene: TRBJ2-7; CDR3 DNA: TGCGCCAGCAGCCAAGAAACGTCTAGCCATGAGTACGAGCAGTACTTC; CDR3 protein: CASSQETSSHEYEQYF
D gene: TRBD1; V gene: TRBV10-2; clone size: .; J gene: TRBJ2-5; CDR3 DNA: TGCGCCAGCAGGGAGACAGGGATGGGGGAGACCCAGTACTTC; CDR3 protein: CASRETGMGETQYF